The 5 T cell receptor beta chains presented below share a single source sample, sequenced in a study of human T cells and chemical hapten exposure. As for time point: pre-sensitization, week 0. The treatment here: therapeutic diphenylcyclopropenone sensitization with weekly scalp DPC. Using its own MiXCR run on the RACE reads, TCRdb lists one record per CDR3 protein. The sample carries more than 250,000 distinct CDR3 sequences, 7.5% to 9% recorded once. This sample comprised whole blood, obtained in connection with sensitization to the hapten diphenylcyclopropenone (DPC). The receptors come from a woman aged 40 to 49 with alopecia areata. Some clones in this sample may be carry-over from other donors' samples.

The V and J genes are TRBV11-2 and TRBJ2-7; TRBD1 matches 7 bases. CDR3 size: 15 residues. Germline values: CDR1 SGHAT, CDR2 FQNNGV. Unmatched junction bases numbered 9, after V lost 0 bases and J lost 7 bases. The CDR3 bases are TGTGCCAGCAGCTTAGAGCGACAGGGCCGCCGTGAGCAGTACTTC. Residues: CASSLERQGRREQYF.

This clonotype came up many times. The genes are TRBV20-1 and TRBJ1-2, with D maybe TRBD1 (5 bases). CDR1 DFQATT and CDR2 SNEGSKA come from the germline V gene (reference sequence). The CDR3 covers 13 residues. Trimming stripped 0 bases from V and 4 bases from J, with 9 bases between. Here the CDR3 DNA reads TGCAGTGCTAGAGAGGGAGGGGTCTATGGCTACACCTTC. Its protein product is CSAREGGVYGYTF.

This clonotype was detected a few times. This chain connects TRBV6-2 or TRBV6-3 to TRBJ2-7, with TRBD1 matching 8 bases. The CDR3 consists of 15 residues. Trimming took 4 bases from V and 3 from J; bases not matched to a gene: 8. Germline CDR1 is MNHEY and CDR2 is SVGEGT. Here the CDR3 reads CASSSGPGQDYEQYF. Written as DNA, the CDR3 is TGTGCCAGCAGTTCGGGCCCGGGACAGGACTACGAGCAGTACTTC.

There are a few counts of this clonotype. The rearrangement links TRBV7-2 to TRBJ1-2; D unclear. Germline V lookup: CDR1 SGHTA, CDR2 FQGNSA. Trimming removed 1 base from V and 5 bases from J, with 11 bases in between. This CDR3 region has 14 residues. CDR3 coding DNA: TGTGCCAGCAGCTTAGGACGGACCACTTATGGCTACACCTTC. Translating gives CASSLGRTTYGYTF.

This clonotype has a handful of counts. The chain links TRBV5-1 to TRBJ2-3, with a tentative D call TRBD1 (6 bases). CDR3 length: 14 residues. V gave up 1 base and J gave up 4 bases, with 10 bases separating them. CDR1 and CDR2 (germline): SGHRS, YFSETQ. CDR3 DNA: TGCGCCAGCAGCTTGAACAGGGTCCCAGATACGCAGTATTTT. Amino acid sequence: CASSLNRVPDTQYF.